This TCR beta chain was captured in a study of blood T cell repertoires in COVID-19. Recruited during active infection, patients (from Seattle) were subsequently followed longitudinally. Original data processing: From reference gene primer amplification, estimates of nucleated cell counts were derived. Assay used: immunoSEQ multiplex PCR; TCRdb lists only in-frame clones, some missing. V and J calls plus clone size are reproduced from that table; the DNA served to infer D and trimming. Of 95,000 to 150,000 clones in the sample, nearly 90% were seen once. The CDR3 runs to 14 residues. CDR1 and CDR2 from the germline V gene are SGHKS and YYEKEE (reference sequence). V lost 0 bases and J lost 1, with 8 bases in between.

The rearrangement uses TRBV5-5 and TRBJ2-7; D may be TRBD1 (6 bases). Input material: peripheral blood. The source is a woman aged 55-70 years with COVID-19, enrolled during active disease. The CDR3 here is CASSLVQGSYEQYF. The CDR3 DNA sequence: TGTGCCAGCAGCTTGGTACAGGGTTCCTACGAGCAGTACTTC.